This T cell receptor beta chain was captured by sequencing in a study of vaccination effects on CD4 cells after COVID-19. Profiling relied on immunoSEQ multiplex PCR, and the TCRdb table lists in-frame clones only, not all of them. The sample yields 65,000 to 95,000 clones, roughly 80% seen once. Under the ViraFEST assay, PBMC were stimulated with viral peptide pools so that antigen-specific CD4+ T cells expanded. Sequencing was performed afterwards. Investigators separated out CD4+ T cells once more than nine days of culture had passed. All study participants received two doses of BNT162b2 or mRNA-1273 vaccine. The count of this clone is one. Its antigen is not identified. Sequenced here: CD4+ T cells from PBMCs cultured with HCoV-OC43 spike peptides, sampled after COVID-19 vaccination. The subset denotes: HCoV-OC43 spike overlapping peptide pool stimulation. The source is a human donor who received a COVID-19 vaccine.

CDR3 loop: CASKETGVNEKLFF. DNA of the CDR3: TGTGCCAGTAAGGAGACAGGGGTTAATGAAAAACTGTTTTTT. This chain joins TRBV19 and TRBJ1-4; 8 bases line up with TRBD1. Germline V gene data show CDR1 as LNHDA and CDR2 as SQIVND (reference sequence). This CDR3 is 14 amino acids long. Unmatched junction bases numbered 5, after V lost 7 bases and J lost 4 bases.